The 8 T cell receptor beta chains below all came from one sample that was sequenced in a study of blood T cell repertoires in COVID-19. Here immunoSEQ multiplex PCR was the method, and the copy in TCRdb shows in-frame clones only, minus some. The sample carries 220,000 or so clones, 90% recorded once. Sample: PBMCs or T cells enriched from blood (not recorded which). These TCRs come from a young man who had been exposed to COVID-19.

The chain joins TRBV2 to TRBJ2-7; 9 bases line up with TRBD1. CDR1 SNHLY and CDR2 FYNNEI come from the germline V gene. Trimming took 7 bases from V and 9 from J; bases not matched to a gene: 10. The CDR3 is 13 residues long. The CDR3: CASMGQGQTRQYF. The CDR3 bases are TGTGCCAGCATGGGACAGGGCCAAACCCGGCAGTACTTC. The full variable domain, with the rest looked up from reference TRBV2 and TRBJ2-7, is EPEVTQTPSHQVTQMGQEVILRCVPISNHLYFYWYRQILGQKVEFLVSFYNNEISEKSEIFDDQFSVERPDGSNFTLKIRSTKLEDSAMYFCASMGQGQTRQYFGPGTRLTVT.

Only one count was recorded for this clone. The chain employs TRBV7-3 and TRBJ1-2, with unresolved D. The CDR3 is 14 amino acids. V was clipped by 6 bases and J by 4 bases, with 15 bases between them. From germline, CDR1 is SGHTA and CDR2 FQGTGA. Written as DNA, the CDR3 is TGTGCCAGCAGTTTGGACCCTGGGAGCTATGGCTACACCTTC. Residues: CASSLDPGSYGYTF. The entire variable domain, with the rest obtained from reference TRBV7-3 and TRBJ1-2, is as follows: GAGVSQTPSNKVTEKGKYVELRCDPISGHTALYWYRQSLGQGPEFLIYFQGTGAADDSGLPNDRFFAVRPEGSVSTLKIQRTERGDSAVYLCASSLDPGSYGYTFGSGTRLTVV.

This clone has a handful of counts. The CDR3 DNA follows: TGCGCCAGCAAAGAACAGGGGGCTGGAAACACCATATATTTT. It codes for CASKEQGAGNTIYF. The chain is built from TRBV5-1 and TRBJ1-3, with 8 bases identical to TRBD1. The germline V gene encodes CDR1 SGHRS and CDR2 YFSETQ. V shed 6 bases and J 2 bases; nucleotides not matched to a gene: 4. The CDR3 extends over 14 amino acids.

The gene calls are TRBV7-2 and TRBJ2-5, with 13 bases that match TRBD2. The trim removed 5 bases at V and 3 bases at J, leaving 3 bases unmatched. The CDR3 length is 15 residues. CDR1 is SGHTA and CDR2 is FQGNSA in the germline V gene. For the CDR3, the DNA is TGTGCCAGCAGCCTTACTAGCGGGGGGGAAGAGACCCAGTACTTC. Translating it yields CASSLTSGGEETQYF. The full variable domain, rest sourced from reference TRBV7-2 and TRBJ2-5, is GAGVSQSPSNKVTEKGKDVELRCDPISGHTALYWYRQSLGQGLEFLIYFQGNSAPDKSGLPSDRFSAERTGGSVSTLTIQRTQQEDSAVYLCASSLTSGGEETQYFGPGTRLLVL.

The J gene is TRBJ1-6, the V gene TRBV19; 8 bases align to TRBD1. CDR1 and CDR2 (germline): LNHDA, SQIVND (reference sequence). The CDR3 covers 13 residues. J was trimmed by 10 bases and V by 4 bases; bases with no gene match: 3. CDR3 coding DNA: TGTGCCAGTAGTACGCAGGGGGCGTCACCCCTCCACTTT. This gives the protein CASSTQGASPLHF. The whole variable domain, filled in from reference TRBV19 and TRBJ1-6, reads DGGITQSPKYLFRKEGQNVTLSCEQNLNHDAMYWYRQDPGQGLRLIYYSQIVNDFQKGDIAEGYSVSREKKESFPLTVTSAQKNPTAFYLCASSTQGASPLHFGNGTRLTVT.

V is TRBV2 and J is TRBJ2-5, with 7 bases aligning to TRBD2. The germline CDR1 and CDR2 sequences are SNHLY and FYNNEI. With 8 bases clipped from V and 5 bases from J, the junction kept 8 bases outside the gene matches. The CDR3 contains 13 residues. The CDR3 region has the DNA TGTGCCAGCGCCGGACTAGTGGATGAGACCCAGTACTTC. This gives the protein CASAGLVDETQYF.

The V gene is TRBV19, the J gene TRBJ1-5; tentative D call: TRBD1 (6 bases). CDR1 LNHDA and CDR2 SQIVND come from the germline V gene (reference sequence). V lost 5 bases and J lost 3, with 11 bases in between. The CDR3 totals 14 residues. The CDR3 reads CASSYGQYNQPQHF. In DNA form, the CDR3 reads TGTGCCAGTAGTTACGGACAGTACAATCAGCCCCAGCATTTT.

A few counts support this clone. In DNA, the CDR3 is TGTGCCTCGAATGGTAGCGGGGGGGCTACCGGGGAGCTGTTTTTT. This codes for CASNGSGGATGELFF. The chain combines TRBV30 with TRBJ2-2; 11 bases agree with TRBD2. Germline CDR1 reads GTSNPN; CDR2 reads SVGIG (reference sequence). Trimming cost V 7 bases and J 5 bases; bases outside gene matches: 9. The CDR3 totals 15 residues.